This TCR beta chain was sequenced in a study of T cell responses to AZD1222 COVID-19 vaccine. Sequenced by immunoSEQ multiplex PCR; TCRdb stores in-frame clones only, minus some. The table includes roughly 55,000 clones, 89% detected once. Findings and caveats of the study: Unmutated variant regions reportedly attract nearly half of all spike-specific TCRs. The sample set comprised mostly white British donors with more females, and clonal diversity was possibly underestimated.

Points on this clone: What it binds is not known.

The CDR3 contains 19 residues. Trimming cost V 6 bases and J 5 bases; bases outside gene matches: 19. Germline CDR1 is MNHEY and CDR2 is SMNVEV (reference sequence). The TCR originated in an adult in good health. The sequencing here drew on peripheral blood, taken on day 0 of AZD1222 vaccination. The chain links TRBV27 to TRBJ2-3, with 11 nucleotides matching TRBD2. CDR3 residues: CASSVSPPKLAGDLDTQYF. In DNA form, the CDR3 reads TGTGCCAGCAGCGTCTCACCACCCAAACTAGCGGGAGACCTAGATACGCAGTATTTT.